One sample yielded the 30 T cell receptor beta chains listed below, sequenced in a study of CD8+ T cells in alopecia areata. Extracted RNA was reverse transcribed, and the resulting cDNA served as sequencing template. Method: immunoSEQ multiplex PCR; TCRdb's copy keeps in-frame clones and lacks some. This repertoire shows about 82,000 clones, roughly half found once; its top ten account for 5.5% to 6%. The sample consisted of NKG2D-high CD8+ T cells sorted from blood. These receptors were collected from a human donor with alopecia areata.

This clone was seen more than once but under ten times. CDR3 sequence reads: CASSAISYEQYF. In DNA form, the CDR3 reads TGTGCCAGCAGCGCCATTTCCTACGAGCAGTACTTC. This chain links TRBV11-2 with TRBJ2-7; D is uncertain. CDR1 is SGHAT and CDR2 is FQNNGV in the germline V gene. V was trimmed by 5 bases and J by 1 base, leaving 6 bases between them. CDR3 size: 12 residues. Full variable domain (rest looked up from reference TRBV11-2 and TRBJ2-7): EAGVAQSPRYKIIEKRQSVAFWCNPISGHATLYWYQQILGQGPKLLIQFQNNGVVDDSQLPKDRFSAERLKGVDSTLKIQPAKLEDSAVYLCASSAISYEQYFGPGTRLTVT.

Only a few counts were recorded for this clone. The chain carries TRBV29-1 and TRBJ2-5; D is unresolved. Looked up from germline, CDR1 is SQVTM and CDR2 is ANQGSEA. Trimming removed 3 bases from V and 5 bases from J, with 4 bases in between. The CDR3 runs to 10 residues. The CDR3 spells CSVDEETQYF. In DNA form, the CDR3 reads TGCAGCGTTGATGAGGAGACCCAGTACTTC. Drawing the rest from reference TRBV29-1 and TRBJ2-5, the complete variable domain is SAVISQKPSRDICQRGTSLTIQCQVDSQVTMMFWYRQQPGQSLTLIATANQGSEATYESGFVIDKFPISRPNLTFSTLTVSNMSPEDSSIYLCSVDEETQYFGPGTRLLVL.

The V gene is TRBV30, the J gene TRBJ1-4; a possible D gene is TRBD1 (6 bases). Trimming cost V 5 bases and J 4 bases, with 8 bases left between them. This CDR3 spans 12 amino acids. CDR1 and CDR2 (germline): GTSNPN, SVGIG (reference sequence). This CDR3 is CAWQGFNEKLFF. DNA for the CDR3: TGTGCCTGGCAGGGGTTTAATGAAAAACTGTTTTTT.

The rearrangement joins TRBV7-2 to TRBJ2-7; D unclear. Germline V gene data show CDR1 as SGHTA and CDR2 as FQGNSA. V lost 0 bases and J 0 bases, leaving 9 bases between the germline ends. This CDR3 has 15 residues. The CDR3 DNA reads TGTGCCAGCAGCTTAGCGAACAGTTACTCCTACGAGCAGTACTTC. Translation: CASSLANSYSYEQYF. The full variable domain, in which reference TRBV7-2 and TRBJ2-7 provide the parts outside the CDR3, is GAGVSQSPSNKVTEKGKDVELRCDPISGHTALYWYRQSLGQGLEFLIYFQGNSAPDKSGLPSDRFSAERTGGSVSTLTIQRTQQEDSAVYLCASSLANSYSYEQYFGPGTRLTVT.

In its sample, this clone was seen a few times. J is TRBJ2-7 and V is TRBV29-1; the D gene is possibly TRBD1 (8 bases). Germline assignment: CDR1 SQVTM and CDR2 ANQGSEA. Trimming took 5 bases from V and 7 from J, leaving 18 bases between them. The CDR3 runs 13 residues. CDR3 amino acids: CSVSTDREGEQYF. The CDR3 DNA sequence: TGCAGCGTTTCTACGGACAGGGAGGGGGAGCAGTACTTC.

This clone has more than one count but fewer than ten. The CDR3 DNA reads TGCAGCGTTGAAGATCTAGGCGGACAGGGGGTCTACGAGCAGTACTTC. It specifies CSVEDLGGQGVYEQYF. The rearrangement joins TRBV29-1 to TRBJ2-7, with TRBD1 matching over 10 bases. The germline gives CDR1 SQVTM, CDR2 ANQGSEA. The junction had 8 bases not matched to a gene; V was cut back by 0 bases and J by 3 bases. The CDR3 covers 16 residues.

This rearrangement joins TRBV20-1 to TRBJ2-7, with a possible D match to TRBD2 (5 bases). The germline V gene encodes CDR1 DFQATT and CDR2 SNEGSKA (reference sequence). CDR3 length: 11 residues. V lost 1 base and J lost 4, with 5 bases in between. The chain's CDR3 is CSARGEYEQYF. Written as DNA, the CDR3 is TGCAGTGCTAGAGGGGAGTACGAGCAGTACTTC.

This chain joins TRBV30 and TRBJ2-7; 8 bases are shared with TRBD1. Germline V gives CDR1 GTSNPN, CDR2 SVGIG (reference sequence). The CDR3 is made up of 13 amino acids. J was trimmed by 4 bases and V by 7 bases; bases with no gene match: 9. The CDR3 region has the DNA TGTGCCTTGGGGGGACAGGCCCCATACGAGCAGTACTTC. This gives the protein CALGGQAPYEQYF.

As regards this clone: A read error may produce the germline difference seen at one junction end. The genes are TRBV28 and TRBJ2-7, with 7 bases identical to TRBD1. The CDR3 length is 16 residues. Germline V gives CDR1 MDHEN, CDR2 SYDVKM. CDR3 sequence: CASSSETGVEAYEHYF. The CDR3 nucleotides read TGTGCCAGCAGTTCCGAAACAGGGGTTGAGGCCTACGAGCATTACTTC.

This chain uses TRBV4-1 with TRBJ2-7, with a tentative D call TRBD2 (5 bases). Germline V gene sequence: CDR1 MGHRA, CDR2 YSYEKL. The CDR3 consists of 14 residues. With 0 bases removed from V and 3 bases from J, the gap between germline ends came to 9 bases. CDR3 sequence reads: CASSQDSSGYEQYF. The CDR3 coding sequence is TGCGCCAGCAGCCAAGATTCCAGCGGCTACGAGCAGTACTTC.

The V gene is TRBV27, the J gene TRBJ2-1; unclear D gene. CDR1 is MNHEY and CDR2 is SMNVEV in the germline V gene (reference sequence). CDR3 size: 13 residues. V lost 8 bases to trimming and J lost 2 bases, with 10 bases between them. CDR3 sequence: CASGSLAYNEQFF. As DNA, the CDR3 is TGTGCCAGCGGTTCTCTCGCCTACAATGAGCAGTTCTTC.

This chain joins TRBV10-2 and TRBJ2-7; tentative D call: TRBD2 (6 bases). CDR3 size: 14 residues. V was pared by 2 bases and J by 7 bases, with 15 bases between. The V gene's germline CDR1 is WSHSY and CDR2 SAAADI. CDR3 sequence (DNA): TGCGCCAGCAGTGAGGGGGACTGGGCTGAGGAGCAGTACTTC. Protein: CASSEGDWAEEQYF.

This rearrangement joins TRBV6-6 to TRBJ2-3, with D possibly matching TRBD2 (6 bases). The CDR3 runs to 14 residues. Germline CDR1 and CDR2: MNHNY and SVGAGI (reference sequence). V was cut by 0 bases and J by 6 bases, with 10 bases left in between. CDR3 nucleotides: TGTGCCAGCAGTTACTCTGGTCTAGCGGATACGCAGTATTTT. The encoded protein is CASSYSGLADTQYF.

The genes are TRBV2 and TRBJ2-7; D is unresolved. Germline V gene data show CDR1 as SNHLY and CDR2 as FYNNEI. The CDR3 length is 14 residues. The ends were cut back, 2 bases at V and 2 bases at J, with 10 bases in the middle. The CDR3 nucleotides are TGTGCCAGCAGTGAACTCTCTTCAGCCTACGAGCAGTACTTC. As protein: CASSELSSAYEQYF.

This clone showed up just a few times. The chain links TRBV23-1 to TRBJ1-3, with 7 bases identical to TRBD1. TRBV23-1 is noted as an ORF with a role that remains uncertain. V shed 6 bases and J 0 bases; nucleotides not matched to a gene: 5. This CDR3 is built from 15 residues. CDR3 loop: CASSEGASSGNTIYF. The CDR3 nucleotides read TGCGCCAGCAGCGAGGGGGCGAGCTCTGGAAACACCATATATTTT.

This rearrangement joins TRBV7-9 to TRBJ2-7; 8 bases are shared with TRBD1. Losses at the gene ends were 5 bases for V and 4 bases for J; bases not matched to a gene: 7. In germline, CDR1 is SEHNR, CDR2 FQNEAQ (reference sequence). The CDR3 runs 14 residues. The CDR3 coding sequence is TGTGCCAGCAGCCCGCCGGACAGGGAGTACGAGCAGTACTTC. Its translation is CASSPPDREYEQYF.

This clone was detected a few times. This chain uses TRBV29-1 with TRBJ2-7; no reliable D call. The V gene's germline CDR1 is SQVTM and CDR2 ANQGSEA. CDR3 length equals 13 residues. The V gene lost 4 bases and the J gene lost 1 base, with 11 bases spanning the gap. The CDR3 protein is CSVGRESSYEQYF. The CDR3 DNA follows: TGCAGCGTTGGGCGCGAGTCTTCCTACGAGCAGTACTTC.

This clone was recorded once. The V gene is TRBV27, the J gene TRBJ1-1; 7 positions match TRBD1. Losses at the gene ends were 6 bases for V and 0 bases for J; bases not matched to a gene: 10. Germline CDR1 MNHEY, CDR2 SMNVEV (reference sequence). The CDR3 runs 16 residues. CDR3 bases: TGTGCCAGCAGCAGGGGGGGAACAGGCCTGAACACTGAAGCTTTCTTT. This sequence encodes CASSRGGTGLNTEAFF.

The sample holds a few counts of this clone. At one end, the junction sequence differs from germline, possibly due to a read error. The chain employs TRBV29-1 and TRBJ1-2; possible D gene TRBD1, 5 bases. Per the germline V gene, CDR1 is SQVTM and CDR2 is ANQGSEA. This CDR3 is built from 13 residues. Here the CDR3 reads CSVDSSRIQKEYF. In DNA, the CDR3 is TGCAGCGTAGACAGTTCTAGGATTCAAAAGGAGTATTTC.

The chain is built from TRBV27 and TRBJ2-7, with 7 bases aligning to TRBD2. The CDR3 covers 15 residues. Germline-derived CDR1 and CDR2 are MNHEY and SMNVEV (reference sequence). V gave up 6 bases and J gave up 6 bases; unmatched junction bases: 14. The CDR3 region has the DNA TGTGCCAGCAGCAAGCGGGGAGGGACTCTAGGCGAGCAGTACTTC. Its protein is CASSKRGGTLGEQYF.

Comment on this clone: Other nucleotide sequences from this sample produce the same CDR3. CDR3 in amino acids: CASSQGQGVGQPQHF. The CDR3 DNA reads as TGCGCCAGCAGCCAAGGACAGGGGGTCGGTCAGCCCCAGCATTTT. J is TRBJ1-5 and V is TRBV4-1; 9 bases fit TRBD1. From germline, CDR1 is MGHRA and CDR2 YSYEKL. The junction had 4 bases not matched to a gene; V was cut back by 1 base and J by 6 bases. This CDR3 is built from 15 residues.

The V call is TRBV4-2, the J call TRBJ2-3; 9 bases line up with TRBD2. The CDR3 is 17 residues long. Germline V lookup: CDR1 LGHNA, CDR2 YNFKEQ. V shed 0 bases and J 3 bases; nucleotides not matched to a gene: 7. The CDR3 DNA sequence: TGTGCCAGCAGCCAAGAAAGTAGCGGGGGTATGACAGATACGCAGTATTTT. It specifies CASSQESSGGMTDTQYF.

The genes are TRBV30 and TRBJ2-7; TRBD1 agrees at 8 bases. Germline trimming cut 8 bases from V and 5 bases from J; bases unmatched to any gene: 11. CDR3 length equals 13 residues. Germline CDR1 GTSNPN, CDR2 SVGIG (reference sequence). The CDR3 is CARGPGGQDEQYF. The CDR3 nucleotides are TGTGCCCGTGGACCAGGGGGCCAAGACGAGCAGTACTTC.

The chain has TRBV10-1 and TRBJ2-3; no reliable D call. CDR1 is WNHNN and CDR2 is SYGVQD in the germline V gene (reference sequence). This CDR3 spans 12 amino acids. With 3 bases removed from V and 5 bases from J, the gap between germline ends came to 6 bases. CDR3 loop: CASSDSGDTQYF. CDR3 DNA: TGCGCCAGCAGTGATTCCGGAGATACGCAGTATTTT.

This clone was seen more than once but under ten times. The chain employs TRBV15 and TRBJ2-1, with a tentative D call TRBD2 (6 bases). The germline V gene encodes CDR1 LNHNV and CDR2 YYDKDF (reference sequence). This CDR3 comprises 16 residues. The V gene lost 1 base and the J gene lost 7 bases, with 17 bases spanning the gap. This CDR3 reads CATSRALGSMENEQFF. The CDR3 region has the DNA TGTGCCACCAGCAGAGCCCTCGGGAGTATGGAGAATGAGCAGTTCTTC.

This chain joins TRBV6-5 and TRBJ2-1; D tentatively fits TRBD1 or TRBD2 (5 bases each). The CDR3 spans 14 residues. V was pared by 2 bases and J by 7 bases, with 12 bases between. Germline loops: CDR1 MNHEY, CDR2 SVGAGI. CDR3: CASSYLSGGNEQFF. The CDR3 DNA sequence: TGTGCCAGCAGTTACCTAAGTGGGGGAAATGAGCAGTTCTTC.

V usage is TRBV27 and J usage is TRBJ2-7; possible D gene TRBD2, 5 bases. In germline, CDR1 is MNHEY, CDR2 SMNVEV (reference sequence). The CDR3 has 14 residues. V lost 2 bases to trimming and J lost 5 bases, with 13 bases between them. The chain's CDR3 is CASSLLGEGNEQYF. The CDR3 nucleotides read TGTGCCAGCAGTTTACTGGGAGAGGGCAACGAGCAGTACTTC.

The chain combines TRBV28 with TRBJ1-2; D gene uncertain. V lost 3 bases and J 4 bases, leaving 9 bases between the germline ends. This CDR3 is 13 amino acids long. The V gene's germline CDR1 is MDHEN and CDR2 SYDVKM. The CDR3 loop reads CASSFGRLYGYTF. CDR3 DNA sequence: TGTGCCAGCAGTTTCGGACGGCTCTATGGCTACACCTTC.

J is TRBJ2-7 and V is TRBV29-1; 8 nucleotides line up with TRBD1. J was trimmed by 3 bases and V by 5 bases; bases with no gene match: 6. Germline V gene data show CDR1 as SQVTM and CDR2 as ANQGSEA. The CDR3 contains 13 residues. The CDR3 protein is CSVLTGDFYEQYF. CDR3 coding DNA: TGCAGCGTTTTGACAGGGGACTTCTACGAGCAGTACTTC.

V is TRBV29-1 and J is TRBJ1-5; 7 nucleotides agree with TRBD1. Trimming cost V 4 bases and J 0 bases; bases outside gene matches: 6. Per germline, CDR1 SQVTM and CDR2 ANQGSEA. The CDR3 is 15 amino acids. CDR3 region: CSVADQGDSNQPQHF. The CDR3 coding sequence is TGCAGCGTTGCCGACCAGGGGGATAGCAATCAGCCCCAGCATTTT.